This T cell receptor (beta chain) comes out of a study of blood T cells in healthy people across ages (dated by TCRdb to between 2014 and 2017). About the full investigation: In model experiments, template switching captured roughly one uniquely barcoded TCR beta cDNA molecule for every two T cells. To avoid experimental bias, donors of different ages were randomly spread across the sequencing lanes. For two donors (one aged 18 to 30 and one aged 80 or older), the study analyzed two additional independent replicas of 1 million unique cDNA reads from the same blood draw. Age-related changes in TCR beta repertoire diversity were measured in the study by deep sequencing normalized with unique cDNA molecular identifiers. Donors were grouped into four age groups: young (average approximately 15 years), middle-aged (around 39), aged (about 60) and long-lived (around 80). Paper-wide results and their limitations: Bulk unsorted PBMC profiling prevented conclusive comparison of naive and antigen-experienced compartments. Estimates of total diversity based on one million sequenced T cells were regarded as lower bounds and as underestimates. The percentage of naive T cells measured by flow cytometry correlated strongly with observed TCR beta diversity. Because donor CMV infection status was unknown, age-related changes in expanded clonotypes were potentially confounded. Observed TCR beta diversity per million T cells fell roughly linearly with age, and a significant reduction was already apparent by age about 36. Compared with the aged group, more naive CD4+ T cells, fewer expanded clones and increased TCR diversity were shown by the long-lived group, suggesting age selection.

The roughly 37 donors, aged about 6 to 100 years, were systemically healthy Caucasian individuals from Russia. Each donor gave ten milliliters of peripheral blood, collected into EDTA-treated Vacutainer tubes. PBMCs were isolated by Ficoll-Paque density-gradient centrifugation, with at least 7 million obtained per sample. Total RNA, at least 6 micrograms per sample, was extracted from PBMCs with Trizol reagent. The percentages of naive CD45RAhigh/CD27high T cells were determined by flow cytometry on a PBMC aliquot from every donor. Details on this clonotype: The specificity of this receptor is unknown. Germline and junction disagree at one end, which may indicate a read error.

The protocol used for the library was 5' RACE. The instrument was an Illumina HiSeq 2500. A second roughly 6 to 12 cycle PCR used a sample-barcoded 5' primer and a J-beta primer mix. A unique molecular identifier was introduced onto each TCR beta cDNA molecule by a template-switch 5' adaptor carrying 12 random nucleotides. At least 2.5 million CDR3-containing paired-end reads were obtained from each sample. First-strand cDNA synthesis was performed from all RNA using the Mint cDNA synthesis kit, with priming by a TRBC-specific oligonucleotide. All cDNA was treated with uracil-DNA glycosylase and then went through a first 18-cycle PCR with the universal primers M1SS and BC2_uni_R. As for how the authors treated the data: For normalization, 1 million high-quality reads were randomly selected from each sample, with every read carrying a distinct molecular identifier. Instead of being binned into consensus sequences, reads with shared molecular identifiers were discarded. MiTCR, run with a Q25 quality threshold and the strictest error-elimination algorithm, handled CDR3 identification, clonotype clustering and error correction. A nonparametric unseen species model with Euler transformation was used to estimate lower-bound total TCR beta diversity. The public sequencing data were trimmed at Q25 with fastp and processed into clonotypes with MiXCR by TCRdb, which kept only in-frame beta chains. Each entry is one CDR3 protein sequence, shown with its most common DNA and genes. Clone size and V and J calls follow TCRdb, not the original study. The sample table shows hundreds of thousands of distinct CDR3 sequences, and more than 55% are seen once. The ten largest clones represent 20% to 30% of the sample.

CDR1 and CDR2 (MGHDK, SYGVNS) derive from the germline V gene. The CDR3 runs 18 amino acids, cysteine and phenylalanine included. Of the read, only the CDR3 DNA is kept; its 54 bases are in frame from base 1. This sequence uses TRBV25-1 and TRBJ1-5, and 12 bases in between align with TRBD1. Sequenced: blood. This TCR came from a man in his forties in good health. The CDR3 here reads CDSSGRDRGRDSNQPQHF. Read as DNA, the sequence is TGTGACAGCAGTGGACGGGACAGGGGGCGAGATAGCAATCAGCCTCAGCATTTT.